The clone carrying this T cell receptor beta chain showed up many times. This CDR3 is built from 16 residues. Trimming cost V 4 bases and J 9 bases; bases outside gene matches: 13. Time point denoted: newly diagnosed GD, antithyroid drugs for less than 3 months. From PBMCs, RNA was extracted and then used to make the TCR library. The source of the sample is a study of regulatory T cells in long-lasting Graves disease. For TCR beta, libraries came from iRepertoire HTBI primers and Arm-PCR of CDR3 regions. TCRdb passed the multiplex PCR reads through MiXCR, listing each CDR3 protein once. The data show about 610,000 distinct CDR3 sequences, around 15% seen once. The same data also went into a second study, on T cells in Graves' hyperthyroidism and ophthalmopathy.

Specimen: peripheral blood mononuclear cells (PBMCs), collected at new diagnosis, from a patient treated with antithyroid drugs. The sequence derives from a man aged 18 to 29 with Graves disease. V usage is TRBV12-3 or TRBV12-4 and J usage is TRBJ2-5; 11 nucleotides agree with TRBD2. The chain's CDR3 is CASSSGGGLAVYPQYF. The CDR3 coding sequence is TGTGCCAGCAGTTCGGGGGGGGGACTAGCGGTTTATCCCCAGTACTTC.